A single T cell receptor (beta chain) is shown here with its context. These data originate in a study of blood T cell repertoires in COVID-19. Libraries were prepared by immunoSEQ multiplex PCR; TCRdb keeps only in-frame clonotypes and omits some of them. In the table there are 220,000 or so clones, 80% to 90% of which are singletons. The junction had 11 bases not matched to a gene; V was cut back by 2 bases and J by 3 bases. Germline V CDR1 and CDR2: KGHDR, SFDVKD. The CDR3 is 18 residues long. The receptor comes from a man aged 45-60 years who had been exposed to COVID-19. The chain has TRBV24-1 and TRBJ1-5, with 8 nucleotides matching TRBD1. Sequencing used PBMCs or T cells enriched from blood (not recorded which). The CDR3 nucleotides are TGTGCCACCAGTGATTCAAGCAGGGGGCTCGAGGACAATCAGCCCCAGCATTTT. Residues: CATSDSSRGLEDNQPQHF.